Listed below are T cell receptor beta chains from one sample, sequenced in a study of cytomegalovirus exposure and HLA in healthy donors. TCRdb's table, derived via immunoSEQ multiplex PCR, lists solely in-frame clones and lacks some. The sample records around 190,000 clones, over 60% being singletons. The sample was PBMCs. Receptors originate from a middle-aged woman in good health and CMV-seronegative. Each CDR3 is given with its conserved first and last residue. D genes are given only for firm matches. Not every row has a clone size; where given, it reads once, few, many or a size class.

V gene: TRBV28; D gene: .; J gene: TRBJ2-3; clone size: .; CDR3 DNA: TGTGCCAGCAGTTCAGGGGCGACCACAGATACGCAGTATTTT; CDR3 protein: CASSSGATTDTQYF
V gene: TRBV5-1; D gene: TRBD1; J gene: TRBJ1-5; clone size: .; CDR3 DNA: TGCGCCAGCAGACCGGACAGGGAGGCTCAGCCCCAGCATTTT; CDR3 protein: CASRPDREAQPQHF
V gene: TRBV19; D gene: .; J gene: TRBJ1-5; clone size: .; CDR3 DNA: TGTGCCAGTAGTATCGGTTTTAGCAATCAGCCCCAGCATTTT; CDR3 protein: CASSIGFSNQPQHF
V gene: TRBV9; D gene: TRBD1; J gene: TRBJ1-2; clone size: few; CDR3 DNA: TGTGCCAGCAGCGGGGGACAGGGCGGTATGTATGGCTACACCTTC; CDR3 protein: CASSGGQGGMYGYTF
V gene: TRBV7-2; D gene: TRBD1; J gene: TRBJ2-6; clone size: .; CDR3 DNA: TGTGCCAGCAGCTCCACCAAGGGGGCGCCTGGGGCCAACGTCCTGACTTTC; CDR3 protein: CASSSTKGAPGANVLTF
V gene: TRBV6-5; D gene: .; J gene: TRBJ1-1; clone size: .; CDR3 DNA: TGTGCCAGCAGTCCGGCGACAGGTAACACTGAAGCTTTCTTT; CDR3 protein: CASSPATGNTEAFF
V gene: TRBV27; D gene: .; J gene: TRBJ2-3; clone size: .; CDR3 DNA: TGTGCCAGCAGTCTACAGGACCGCACAGATACGCAGTATTTT; CDR3 protein: CASSLQDRTDTQYF
V gene: TRBV7-3; D gene: .; J gene: TRBJ1-1; clone size: .; CDR3 DNA: TGTGCCAGCAGCTTTAATTTGAACACTGAAGCTTTCTTT; CDR3 protein: CASSFNLNTEAFF
V gene: TRBV13; D gene: TRBD2; J gene: TRBJ2-2; clone size: .; CDR3 DNA: TGTGCCAGCAGCTCCGGACTAGCGGGGAACACCGGGGAGCTGTTTTTT; CDR3 protein: CASSSGLAGNTGELFF
V gene: TRBV6-1; D gene: .; J gene: TRBJ2-1; clone size: .; CDR3 DNA: TGTGCCAGCAGTCCACGGGGTCTGGTCTACAATGAGCAGTTCTTC; CDR3 protein: CASSPRGLVYNEQFF
V gene: TRBV5-1; D gene: .; J gene: TRBJ1-1; clone size: .; CDR3 DNA: TGCGCCAGCAGTAAGCCGGGACACAGGCGCTGCGAAGCTTTCTTT; CDR3 protein: CASSKPGHRRCEAFF
V gene: TRBV11-1; D gene: .; J gene: TRBJ2-3; clone size: .; CDR3 DNA: TGTGCCAGCACCCACCGGAGGGGCAGGACAGATACGCAGTATTTT; CDR3 protein: CASTHRRGRTDTQYF
V gene: TRBV11-3; D gene: TRBD1; J gene: TRBJ2-1; clone size: .; CDR3 DNA: TGTGCCAGCACCCTCCCGGGACAGGGGGCTTCCTACAATGAGCAGTTCTTC; CDR3 protein: CASTLPGQGASYNEQFF
V gene: TRBV4-3; D gene: TRBD2; J gene: TRBJ2-1; clone size: .; CDR3 DNA: TGCGCCAGCAGCCAAGATCGGGCCGGGACTAGCGGCTACAATGAGCAGTTCTTC; CDR3 protein: CASSQDRAGTSGYNEQFF
V gene: TRBV19; D gene: TRBD1; J gene: TRBJ1-6; clone size: .; CDR3 DNA: TGTGCCAGTACCGACAGGGTGTATAATTCACCCCTCCACTTT; CDR3 protein: CASTDRVYNSPLHF
V gene: TRBV9; D gene: .; J gene: TRBJ1-3; clone size: .; CDR3 DNA: TGTGCCAGCAGCGGCGGGGGATTCTCTGGAAACACCATATATTTT; CDR3 protein: CASSGGGFSGNTIYF
V gene: TRBV12-5; D gene: .; J gene: TRBJ2-7; clone size: .; CDR3 DNA: TGTGCTAGTGGTTTGGGACTGTGGGAGCAGTACTTC; CDR3 protein: CASGLGLWEQYF
V gene: TRBV5-6; D gene: TRBD1; J gene: TRBJ1-5; clone size: few; CDR3 DNA: TGTGCCAGCAGCTTGAACAGGGGGCGATTTAGCAATCAGCCCCAGCATTTT; CDR3 protein: CASSLNRGRFSNQPQHF
V gene: TRBV7-9; D gene: .; J gene: TRBJ1-1; clone size: .; CDR3 DNA: TGTTCCAGCAGCCGTGTTTATCAGGGGAGGGGGTCTGAAGCTTTCTTT; CDR3 protein: CSSSRVYQGRGSEAFF
V gene: TRBV19; D gene: TRBD2; J gene: TRBJ2-1; clone size: .; CDR3 DNA: TGTGCCAGTAGTTTAAGCGGGAGTCCCGACAATGAGCAGTTCTTC; CDR3 protein: CASSLSGSPDNEQFF
V gene: TRBV19; D gene: TRBD2; J gene: TRBJ2-1; clone size: few; CDR3 DNA: TGTGCCAGTAGTACTCGACTAGCGGGAGTTTCGTACAATGAGCAGTTCTTC; CDR3 protein: CASSTRLAGVSYNEQFF
V gene: TRBV7-9; D gene: TRBD2; J gene: TRBJ2-7; clone size: .; CDR3 DNA: TGTGCCAGCAGGTGGGGACTAGGCAACGAGCAGTACTTC; CDR3 protein: CASRWGLGNEQYF
V gene: TRBV6-1; D gene: .; J gene: TRBJ1-2; clone size: .; CDR3 DNA: TGTGCCAGCAGTGAGAACAGGGAAGGTGGCTACACCTTC; CDR3 protein: CASSENREGGYTF
V gene: TRBV9; D gene: .; J gene: TRBJ2-7; clone size: .; CDR3 DNA: TGTGCCAGCAGCGTAGACTGGTCCTACGAGCAGTACTTC; CDR3 protein: CASSVDWSYEQYF
V gene: TRBV5-5; D gene: TRBD1; J gene: TRBJ1-4; clone size: .; CDR3 DNA: TGTGCCAGCAGCCGAGGACAGGGCGATGAAAAACTGTTTTTT; CDR3 protein: CASSRGQGDEKLFF
V gene: TRBV2; D gene: TRBD2; J gene: TRBJ2-3; clone size: .; CDR3 DNA: TGTGCGCACAAACCGGGACTAGCGTCAGATACGCAGTATTTT; CDR3 protein: CAHKPGLASDTQYF
V gene: TRBV7-2; D gene: .; J gene: TRBJ1-1; clone size: few; CDR3 DNA: TGTGCCAGCAGCTTAAGCCCTCATGAAGCTTTCTTT; CDR3 protein: CASSLSPHEAFF